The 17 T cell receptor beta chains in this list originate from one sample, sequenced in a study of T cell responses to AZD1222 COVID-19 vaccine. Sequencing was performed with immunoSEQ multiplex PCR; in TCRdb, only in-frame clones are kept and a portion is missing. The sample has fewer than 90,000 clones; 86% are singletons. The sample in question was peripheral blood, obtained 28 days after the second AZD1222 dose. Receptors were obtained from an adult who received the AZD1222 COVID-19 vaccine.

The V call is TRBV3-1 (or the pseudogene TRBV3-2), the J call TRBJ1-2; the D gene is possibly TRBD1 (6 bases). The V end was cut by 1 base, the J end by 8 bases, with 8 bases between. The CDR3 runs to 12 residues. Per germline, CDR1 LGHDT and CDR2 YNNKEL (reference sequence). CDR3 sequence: CASSQVQGGYTF. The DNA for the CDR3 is TGTGCCAGCAGCCAAGTACAGGGAGGCTACACCTTC.

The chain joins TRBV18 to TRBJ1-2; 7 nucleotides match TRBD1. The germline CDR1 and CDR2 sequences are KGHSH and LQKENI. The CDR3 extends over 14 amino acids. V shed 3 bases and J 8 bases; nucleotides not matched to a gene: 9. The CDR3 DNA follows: TGTGCCAGCTCACCTTTACAGGGGAGAGAGGGCTACACCTTC. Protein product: CASSPLQGREGYTF.

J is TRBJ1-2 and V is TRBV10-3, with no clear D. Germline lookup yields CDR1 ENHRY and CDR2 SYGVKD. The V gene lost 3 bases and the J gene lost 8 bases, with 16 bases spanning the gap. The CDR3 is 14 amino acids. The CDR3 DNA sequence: TGTGCCATCAGTGATTCCACCCTAGATGGAGGCTACACCTTC. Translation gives CAISDSTLDGGYTF.

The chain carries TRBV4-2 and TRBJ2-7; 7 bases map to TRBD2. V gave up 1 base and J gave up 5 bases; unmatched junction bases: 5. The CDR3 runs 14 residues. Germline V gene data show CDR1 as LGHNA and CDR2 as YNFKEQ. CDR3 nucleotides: TGTGCCAGCAGCCAAGCCTGGGCGGGAGACGAGCAGTACTTC. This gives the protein CASSQAWAGDEQYF.

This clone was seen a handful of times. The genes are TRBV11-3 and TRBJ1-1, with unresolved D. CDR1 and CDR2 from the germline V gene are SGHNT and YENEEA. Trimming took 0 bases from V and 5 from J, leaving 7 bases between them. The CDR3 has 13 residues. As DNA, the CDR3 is TGTGCCAGCAGCTTAGATCCGGCGACTGAAGCTTTCTTT. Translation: CASSLDPATEAFF.

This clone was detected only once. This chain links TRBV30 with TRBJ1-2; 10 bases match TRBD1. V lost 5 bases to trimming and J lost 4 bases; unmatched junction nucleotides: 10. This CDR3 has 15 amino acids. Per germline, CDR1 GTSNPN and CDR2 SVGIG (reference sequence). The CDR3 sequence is CAWDPGQGTSYGYTF. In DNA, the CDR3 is TGTGCCTGGGACCCGGGACAGGGGACCTCCTATGGCTACACCTTC.

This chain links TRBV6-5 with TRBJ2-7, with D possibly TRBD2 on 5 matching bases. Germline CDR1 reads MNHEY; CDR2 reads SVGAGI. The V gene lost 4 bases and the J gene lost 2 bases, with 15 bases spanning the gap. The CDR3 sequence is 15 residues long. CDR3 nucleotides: TGTGCCAGCAGTTTATCCCCCCGGGGAACCTACGAGCAGTACTTC. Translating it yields CASSLSPRGTYEQYF.

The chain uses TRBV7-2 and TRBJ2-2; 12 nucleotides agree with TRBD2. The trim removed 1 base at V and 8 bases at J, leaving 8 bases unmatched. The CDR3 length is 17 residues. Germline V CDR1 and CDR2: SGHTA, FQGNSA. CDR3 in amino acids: CASSLGLAGVGKGELFF. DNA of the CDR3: TGTGCCAGCAGCTTAGGACTAGCGGGAGTTGGTAAAGGGGAGCTGTTTTTT.

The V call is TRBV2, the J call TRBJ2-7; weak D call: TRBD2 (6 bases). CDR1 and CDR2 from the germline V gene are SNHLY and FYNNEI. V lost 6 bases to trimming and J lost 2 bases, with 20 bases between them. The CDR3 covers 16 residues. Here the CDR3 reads CASSPLRDSLTYEQYF. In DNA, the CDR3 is TGTGCCAGCAGCCCCTTACGGGACTCCCTGACCTACGAGCAGTACTTC.

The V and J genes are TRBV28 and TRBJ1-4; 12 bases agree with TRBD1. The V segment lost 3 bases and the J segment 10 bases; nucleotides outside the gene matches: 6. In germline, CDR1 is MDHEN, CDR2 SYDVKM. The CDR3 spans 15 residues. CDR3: CASSFSGTGGGKLFF. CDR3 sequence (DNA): TGTGCCAGCAGTTTTTCCGGGACAGGGGGCGGAAAACTGTTTTTT.

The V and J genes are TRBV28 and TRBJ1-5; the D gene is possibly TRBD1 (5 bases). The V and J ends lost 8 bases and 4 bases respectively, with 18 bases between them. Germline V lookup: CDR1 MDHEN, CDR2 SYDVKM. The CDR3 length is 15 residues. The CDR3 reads CASGRGPDQNQPQHF. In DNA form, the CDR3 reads TGTGCCAGCGGAAGGGGTCCCGACCAAAATCAGCCCCAGCATTTT. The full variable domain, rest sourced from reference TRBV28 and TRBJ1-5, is DVKVTQSSRYLVKRTGEKVFLECVQDMDHENMFWYRQDPGLGLRLIYFSYDVKMKEKGDIPEGYSVSREKKERFSLILESASTNQTSMYLCASGRGPDQNQPQHFGDGTRLSIL.

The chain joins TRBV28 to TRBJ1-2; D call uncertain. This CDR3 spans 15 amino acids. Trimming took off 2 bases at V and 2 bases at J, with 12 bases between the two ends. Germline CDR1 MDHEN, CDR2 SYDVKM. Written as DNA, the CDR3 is TGTGCCAGCAGTTTACAGGAAAGGCGGAACTATGGCTACACCTTC. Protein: CASSLQERRNYGYTF.

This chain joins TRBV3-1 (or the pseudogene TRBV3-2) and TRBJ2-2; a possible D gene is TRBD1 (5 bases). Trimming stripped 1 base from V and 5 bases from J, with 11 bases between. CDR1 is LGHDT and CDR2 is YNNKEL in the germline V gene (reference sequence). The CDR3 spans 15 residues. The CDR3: CASSQGQPGTGELFF. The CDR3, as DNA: TGTGCCAGCAGCCAAGGACAGCCCGGGACCGGGGAGCTGTTTTTT.

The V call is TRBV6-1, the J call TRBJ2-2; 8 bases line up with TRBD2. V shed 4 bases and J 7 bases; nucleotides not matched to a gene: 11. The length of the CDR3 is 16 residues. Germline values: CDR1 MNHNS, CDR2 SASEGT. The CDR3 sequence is CASSAPSGGADGELFF. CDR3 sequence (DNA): TGTGCCAGCAGTGCACCCTCGGGGGGGGCGGACGGGGAGCTGTTTTTT.

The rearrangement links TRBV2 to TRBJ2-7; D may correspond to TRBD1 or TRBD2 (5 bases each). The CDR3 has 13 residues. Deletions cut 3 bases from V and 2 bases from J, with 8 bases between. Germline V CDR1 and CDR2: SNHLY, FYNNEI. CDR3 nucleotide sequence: TGTGCCAGCAGTGACCAGGGAGCCTACGAGCAGTACTTC. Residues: CASSDQGAYEQYF.

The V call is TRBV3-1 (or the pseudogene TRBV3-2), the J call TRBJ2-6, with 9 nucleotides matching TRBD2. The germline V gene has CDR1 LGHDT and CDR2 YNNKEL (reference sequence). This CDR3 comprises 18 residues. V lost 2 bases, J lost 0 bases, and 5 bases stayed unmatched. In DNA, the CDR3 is TGTGCCAGCAGCCAAATGGCGGGGGGGCCCTCTGGGGCCAACGTCCTGACTTTC. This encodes CASSQMAGGPSGANVLTF.

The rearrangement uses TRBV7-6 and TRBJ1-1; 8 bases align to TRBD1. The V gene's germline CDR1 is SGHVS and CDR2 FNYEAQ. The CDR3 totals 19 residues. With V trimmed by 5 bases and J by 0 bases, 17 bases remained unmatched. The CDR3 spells CASSARADRGRVMNTEAFF. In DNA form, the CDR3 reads TGTGCCAGCAGCGCGCGCGCAGACAGGGGTCGTGTAATGAACACTGAAGCTTTCTTT. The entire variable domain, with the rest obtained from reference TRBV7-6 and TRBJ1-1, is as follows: GAGVSQSPRYKVTKRGQDVALRCDPISGHVSLYWYRQALGQGPEFLTYFNYEAQQDKSGLPNDRFSAERPEGSISTLTIQRTEQRDSAMYRCASSARADRGRVMNTEAFFGQGTRLTVV.